These 9 T cell receptor beta chains were all obtained from the same sample, sequenced in a study of molecular identifiers for immune sequencing clone quantification. TCRdb reprocessed the PCR reads via MiXCR and lists one record per CDR3 protein. Here the sample spans about 510,000 distinct CDR3 sequences, about 25% being singletons. The source material was naive CD8+ T cells from blood, with Jurkat cell RNA spiked in. Subset described: FACS-sorted CD8+CD4-CCR7+CD45RA+ naive T cells. The receptor source for this set is a human donor in good health. Some libraries in this study had Jurkat cell RNA spiked in.

With regard to this clonotype: A much bigger clone sits one base away, suggesting this may be a read error. J is TRBJ2-1 and V is TRBV5-6; possibly TRBD2 for D (5 bases). Germline CDR1 and CDR2: SGHDT and YYEEEE. V was pared by 0 bases and J by 10 bases, with 23 bases between. The CDR3 sequence is 17 residues long. CDR3 in DNA: TGTGCCAGCAGCTTGGCAGCTGGCGGGTGGGCCTTGTCAGAGCAGTTCTTC. Translated: CASSLAAGGWALSEQFF.

This clonotype has a handful of counts. This chain uses TRBV30 with TRBJ1-5, with 8 bases lining up with TRBD1. Germline V gene sequence: CDR1 GTSNPN, CDR2 SVGIG (reference sequence). This CDR3 comprises 14 residues. J lost 2 bases, V lost 2 bases, and 2 bases had no gene match. CDR3 loop: CAWSSGQGNQPQHF. CDR3 DNA sequence: TGTGCCTGGAGTTCGGGACAGGGCAATCAGCCCCAGCATTTT.

This clonotype occurred a few times. The V and J genes are TRBV5-1 and TRBJ2-2; D uncertain. V lost 1 base and J lost 2, with 15 bases in between. The CDR3 consists of 17 residues. The germline CDR1 and CDR2 sequences are SGHRS and YFSETQ. For the CDR3, the DNA is TGCGCCAGCAGCTTGAGGATCCGCCCGACAAACACCGGGGAGCTGTTTTTT. Translation: CASSLRIRPTNTGELFF.

This chain links TRBV5-4 with TRBJ2-6, with D perhaps matching TRBD1 or TRBD2 (5 bases each). Germline assignment: CDR1 SGHNT and CDR2 YYREEE (reference sequence). The CDR3 covers 13 residues. V lost 4 bases and J 8 bases, leaving 10 bases between the germline ends. The CDR3 bases are TGTGCCAGCAGCAACCGGGGCCCCAACGTCCTGACTTTC. The encoded protein is CASSNRGPNVLTF.

The CDR3 sequence: CASSEAGGRSDTQYF. The CDR3 bases are TGCGCCAGCAGTGAGGCGGGGGGGCGGTCCGATACGCAGTATTTT. The rearrangement links TRBV10-2 to TRBJ2-3, with TRBD2 matching over 9 bases. CDR1 and CDR2 from the germline V gene are WSHSY and SAAADI. The CDR3 has 15 residues. The V and J ends lost 2 bases and 6 bases, in that order; junction bases with no gene match: 6.

The V call is TRBV6-6, the J call TRBJ1-5, with D uncertain. Per the germline V gene, CDR1 is MNHNY and CDR2 is SVGAGI (reference sequence). This CDR3 is built from 14 residues. V gave up 5 bases and J gave up 2 bases, with 10 bases separating them. The CDR3 coding sequence is TGTGCCAGCAGTCTTGACTTGGGCAATCAGCCCCAGCATTTT. Encoded protein: CASSLDLGNQPQHF.

This clonotype was seen just once. It may be a read error: a sequence one base away is much more abundant. The rearrangement joins TRBV9 to TRBJ1-1; D not resolved. The CDR3 extends over 14 amino acids. In germline, CDR1 is SGDLS, CDR2 YYNGEE. DNA for the CDR3: TGTGCCAGCAGCCGTGAGGCAGAGAACACTAAAGCTTTCTTT. This gives the protein CASSREAENTKAFF. Variable domain in full (rest from reference TRBV9 and TRBJ1-1): DSGVTQTPKHLITATGQRVTLRCSPRSGDLSVYWYQQSLDQGLQFLIQYYNGEERAKGNILERFSAQQFPDLHSELNLSSLELGDSALYFCASSREAENTKAFFGQGTRLTVV.

As to this clonotype: A much larger clone is a single base away; this may be a read error. The chain recombines TRBV9 with TRBJ2-7, with D possibly matching TRBD2 (6 bases). The V gene lost 4 bases and the J gene lost 3 bases, with 11 bases spanning the gap. This CDR3 has 13 residues. Germline lookup yields CDR1 SGDLS and CDR2 YYNGEE. In nucleotides, the CDR3 is TGTGCCAGCAGCATAGCGGAGGGCTACGAGCAGTACTTC. It codes for CASSIAEGYEQYF.

This clonotype was picked up many times. The V gene is TRBV9, the J gene TRBJ1-4; D is perhaps TRBD1 (5 bases). Looked up from germline, CDR1 is SGDLS and CDR2 is YYNGEE. The CDR3 has 13 residues. The V end lost 0 bases, the J end lost 10 bases, and 10 bases lay between the germline ends. CDR3 in amino acids: CASSVEDGGKLFF. In DNA, the CDR3 is TGTGCCAGCAGCGTAGAGGACGGGGGAAAACTGTTTTTT.